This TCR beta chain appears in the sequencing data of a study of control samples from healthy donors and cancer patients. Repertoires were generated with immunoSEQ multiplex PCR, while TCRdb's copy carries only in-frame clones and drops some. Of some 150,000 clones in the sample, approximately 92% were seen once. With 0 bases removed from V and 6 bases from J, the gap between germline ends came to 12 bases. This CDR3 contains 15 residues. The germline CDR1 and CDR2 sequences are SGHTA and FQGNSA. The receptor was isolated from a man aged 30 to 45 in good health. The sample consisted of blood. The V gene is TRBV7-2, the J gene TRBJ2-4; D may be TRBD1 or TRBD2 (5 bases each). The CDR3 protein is CASSLAPGAGNIQYF. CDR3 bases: TGTGCCAGCAGCTTAGCGCCCGGGGCTGGAAACATTCAGTACTTC.